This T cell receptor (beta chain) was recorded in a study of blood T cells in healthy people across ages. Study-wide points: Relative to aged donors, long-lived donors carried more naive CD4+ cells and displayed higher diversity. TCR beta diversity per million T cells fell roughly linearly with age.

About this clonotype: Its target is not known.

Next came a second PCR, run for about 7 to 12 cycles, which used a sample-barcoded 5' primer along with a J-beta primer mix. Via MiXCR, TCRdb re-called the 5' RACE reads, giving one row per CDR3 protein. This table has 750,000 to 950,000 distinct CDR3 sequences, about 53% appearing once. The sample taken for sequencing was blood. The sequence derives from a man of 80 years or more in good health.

The CDR3 spells CASSGRGRYAYF. The DNA for the CDR3 is TGTGCCAGCAGTGGACGGGGGAGATACGCGTATTTT. The V call is TRBV2, the J call TRBJ2-3; maybe TRBD2 (6 bases). CDR1 and CDR2 (germline): SNHLY, FYNNEI. V was trimmed by 4 bases and J by 14 bases, leaving 16 bases between them. This CDR3 has 12 amino acids.